Following are 30 T cell receptor beta chains from one sample sequenced in a study of PD-L1 blockade in urothelial cancer. Some clones are missing from TCRdb's copy, which holds only in-frame ones; the method was immunoSEQ multiplex PCR. This sample has 85,000 to 100,000 clones, with more than 75% found just once. Time point specified: pretreatment peripheral blood. The sample in question was PBMCs, obtained around atezolizumab (anti-PD-L1) treatment. The receptors here all came from a man aged 55 to 70 with urothelial cancer.

J is TRBJ2-2 and V is TRBV5-1; 9 nucleotides match TRBD1. The trim removed 4 bases at V and 1 base at J, leaving 5 bases unmatched. Per the germline V gene, CDR1 is SGHRS and CDR2 is YFSETQ. This CDR3 is built from 16 residues. CDR3 residues: CASSPKGQGNTGELFF. CDR3 bases: TGCGCCAGCAGCCCGAAGGGACAGGGGAACACCGGGGAGCTGTTTTTT.

The rearrangement links TRBV5-1 to TRBJ2-3, with 14 bases matching TRBD2. The CDR3 is 17 residues long. Trimming took 3 bases from V and 4 from J; bases not matched to a gene: 7. Germline lookup yields CDR1 SGHRS and CDR2 YFSETQ. CDR3 coding DNA: TGCGCCAGCAGCTCTCGACTAGCGGGGGGGCAGGCAGATACGCAGTATTTT. Amino acid sequence: CASSSRLAGGQADTQYF. The entire variable domain, with the rest obtained from reference TRBV5-1 and TRBJ2-3, is as follows: KAGVTQTPRYLIKTRGQQVTLSCSPISGHRSVSWYQQTPGQGLQFLFEYFSETQRNKGNFPGRFSGRQFSNSRSEMNVSTLELGDSALYLCASSSRLAGGQADTQYFGPGTRLTVL.

V gene TRBV5-1 combines with J gene TRBJ1-3; 9 bases align to TRBD1. Losses at the gene ends were 4 bases for V and 1 base for J; bases not matched to a gene: 6. CDR3 size: 16 residues. Germline lookup yields CDR1 SGHRS and CDR2 YFSETQ. The DNA for the CDR3 is TGCGCCAGCAGCCCCGGGACAGGGATTTCTGGAAACACCATATATTTT. Protein sequence: CASSPGTGISGNTIYF. The full variable domain, in which reference TRBV5-1 and TRBJ1-3 provide the parts outside the CDR3, is KAGVTQTPRYLIKTRGQQVTLSCSPISGHRSVSWYQQTPGQGLQFLFEYFSETQRNKGNFPGRFSGRQFSNSRSEMNVSTLELGDSALYLCASSPGTGISGNTIYFGEGSWLTVV.

In this sample, this clone turned up once. This chain uses TRBV5-1 with TRBJ2-2; TRBD2 is a possible D gene (6 bases). The CDR3 extends over 15 amino acids. Trimming removed 4 bases at V and 0 bases at J, with 10 bases between. In germline, CDR1 is SGHRS, CDR2 YFSETQ. As DNA, the CDR3 is TGCGCCAGCAGCGCCGGGACTTCGAACACCGGGGAGCTGTTTTTT. Translation gives CASSAGTSNTGELFF.

The chain couples TRBV12-5 to TRBJ2-7, with a weak D call TRBD1 (6 bases). V shed 3 bases and J shed 3 bases, with 15 bases lying between them. CDR1 is LGHNT, CDR2 FRNRAP, per germline. The CDR3 contains 15 residues. The CDR3 protein is CASGFWAGALYEQYF. The CDR3 coding sequence is TGTGCTAGTGGTTTTTGGGCAGGGGCTCTCTACGAGCAGTACTTC.

This chain joins TRBV18 and TRBJ1-2; D is unresolved. The V and J ends lost 6 bases and 4 bases respectively, with 9 bases between them. The CDR3 is made up of 12 amino acids. Germline CDR1 reads KGHSH; CDR2 reads LQKENI. CDR3 sequence reads: CASSSESYGYTF. The CDR3 coding sequence is TGTGCCAGCTCCTCGGAGAGCTATGGCTACACCTTC.

J is TRBJ2-3 and V is TRBV27; 10 bases line up with TRBD1. The J segment lost 4 bases and the V segment lost 4 bases, leaving 14 bases of the junction unmatched. Germline V gene lookup returns CDR1 MNHEY and CDR2 SMNVEV (reference sequence). The CDR3 extends over 18 amino acids. This chain's CDR3 is CASSYKSSTGGPSDTQYF. In nucleotides, the CDR3 is TGTGCCAGCAGTTACAAGAGTTCGACAGGGGGCCCCTCAGATACGCAGTATTTT.

Only a few counts were recorded for this clone. As DNA, the CDR3 is TGTGCCAGCGCCCGGCAAGAAGGGGACATCGACGAGCAGTACTTC. It specifies CASARQEGDIDEQYF. The rearrangement uses TRBV25-1 and TRBJ2-7, with D perhaps matching TRBD1 (6 bases). This CDR3 is 15 amino acids long. From germline, CDR1 is MGHDK and CDR2 SYGVNS. V was cut by 8 bases and J by 5 bases, with 22 bases left in between.

This chain joins TRBV5-1 and TRBJ2-5; 7 nucleotides align to TRBD2. The CDR3 length is 15 residues. The junction had 7 bases not matched to a gene; V was cut back by 0 bases and J by 5 bases. Germline CDR1 reads SGHRS; CDR2 reads YFSETQ. The CDR3 DNA is TGCGCCAGCAGCTTGGCCGCGGGGGTGGGGGAGACCCAGTACTTC. Residues: CASSLAAGVGETQYF.

This chain links TRBV6-6 with TRBJ2-2; perhaps TRBD1 as D (6 bases). Trimming removed 4 bases from V and 4 bases from J, with 13 bases in between. This CDR3 has 15 residues. Germline loops: CDR1 MNHNY, CDR2 SVGAGI (reference sequence). The CDR3 here is CASSSRDIGTGELFF. The CDR3 bases are TGTGCCAGCAGTTCCAGGGACATAGGCACCGGGGAGCTGTTTTTT.

The rearrangement uses TRBV5-1 and TRBJ2-7, with 8 bases identical to TRBD2. V shed 0 bases and J 2 bases; nucleotides not matched to a gene: 1. CDR3 length: 14 residues. Germline CDR1 reads SGHRS; CDR2 reads YFSETQ. The CDR3 DNA reads as TGCGCCAGCAGCTTGGGCGGGGGGACCTACGAGCAGTACTTC. Translation gives CASSLGGGTYEQYF.

V and J are TRBV18 and TRBJ1-2; no reliable D call. V was trimmed by 3 bases and J by 8 bases, leaving 10 bases between them. The CDR3 is made up of 12 amino acids. Germline V gives CDR1 KGHSH, CDR2 LQKENI. In nucleotides, the CDR3 is TGTGCCAGCTCACCGGAGGTCGGGGGCTACACCTTC. It translates to CASSPEVGGYTF. Full variable domain (outside the CDR3, taken from reference TRBV18 and TRBJ1-2): NAGVMQNPRHLVRRRGQEARLRCSPMKGHSHVYWYRQLPEEGLKFMVYLQKENIIDESGMPKERFSAEFPKEGPSILRIQQVVRGDSAAYFCASSPEVGGYTFGSGTRLTVV.

This sequence joins TRBV9 and TRBJ2-1; 12 bases are shared with TRBD2. V trimming: 4 bases; J trimming: 8 bases; junction bases outside the gene matches: 13. There are 17 residues in the CDR3. The germline V gene encodes CDR1 SGDLS and CDR2 YYNGEE. The DNA of the CDR3 is TGTGCCAGCAGCCCACAATCACTAGCGGGAGGCGGAGATGAGCAGTTCTTC. Encoded protein: CASSPQSLAGGGDEQFF. Using reference TRBV9 and TRBJ2-1 for the parts outside the CDR3, the full variable domain is DSGVTQTPKHLITATGQRVTLRCSPRSGDLSVYWYQQSLDQGLQFLIQYYNGEERAKGNILERFSAQQFPDLHSELNLSSLELGDSALYFCASSPQSLAGGGDEQFFGPGTRLTVL.

V is TRBV6-5 and J is TRBJ2-3; D is unresolved. Per the germline V gene, CDR1 is MNHEY and CDR2 is SVGAGI. Trimming removed 5 bases from V and 5 bases from J, with 14 bases in between. The CDR3 runs 14 residues. The CDR3 here is CASSPRWSGDTQYF. DNA of the CDR3: TGTGCCAGCAGTCCTCGTTGGAGTGGAGATACGCAGTATTTT.

The chain is built from TRBV5-1 and TRBJ1-1; perhaps TRBD1 as D (5 bases). V lost 0 bases and J lost 3, with 18 bases in between. Germline CDR1 is SGHRS and CDR2 is YFSETQ. The CDR3 sequence is 17 residues long. CDR3 bases: TGCGCCAGCAGCTTGGGCGTGGGACTAGGGGACTACACTGAAGCTTTCTTT. Its protein product is CASSLGVGLGDYTEAFF.

There are a few counts of this clone. This chain uses TRBV4-3 with TRBJ2-3, with a tentative D call TRBD2 (6 bases). This CDR3 is 16 amino acids long. The germline gives CDR1 LGHNA, CDR2 YSLEER. The ends were cut back, 3 bases at V and 0 bases at J, with 13 bases in the middle. The CDR3 loop reads CASSQSPRGSTDTQYF. In nucleotides, the CDR3 is TGCGCCAGCAGCCAGAGCCCACGGGGGAGCACAGATACGCAGTATTTT.

The chain recombines TRBV5-8 with TRBJ2-6; tentatively, D is TRBD2 (6 bases). This CDR3 contains 16 residues. Per the germline V gene, CDR1 is SGHTS and CDR2 is YDEGEE. V was cut by 6 bases and J by 0 bases, with 13 bases left in between. CDR3 nucleotide sequence: TGTGCCAGCACCCCGGGGGTTGACTCTGGGGCCAACGTCCTGACTTTC. This gives the protein CASTPGVDSGANVLTF.

This clone was counted only a few times. V usage is TRBV18 and J usage is TRBJ1-2; 7 bases fit TRBD1. Germline V CDR1 and CDR2: KGHSH, LQKENI. The CDR3 extends over 14 amino acids. The V gene end was trimmed by 0 bases and the J gene end by 4 bases; junction bases not matched to a gene: 2. The CDR3 DNA reads as TGTGCCAGCTCACCACCGACAGGGAGCTATGGCTACACCTTC. Protein sequence: CASSPPTGSYGYTF.

The chain has TRBV7-6 and TRBJ2-7; no definite D call. CDR3 length equals 11 residues. The V end was cut by 1 base, the J end by 10 bases, with 8 bases between. Germline CDR1 is SGHVS and CDR2 is FNYEAQ. Here the CDR3 reads CASSLGLVQYF. The DNA of the CDR3 is TGTGCCAGCAGCTTAGGGTTAGTACAGTACTTC.

The J gene is TRBJ2-5, the V gene TRBV6-6, with 9 bases that match TRBD1. CDR1 and CDR2 (germline): MNHNY, SVGAGI (reference sequence). The V segment lost 4 bases and the J segment 2 bases; nucleotides outside the gene matches: 8. The CDR3 is 16 amino acids. CDR3 bases: TGTGCCAGCAGTTCCGCTGGGACAGGGCCACAAGAGACCCAGTACTTC. As protein: CASSSAGTGPQETQYF.

The V and J genes are TRBV28 and TRBJ2-7, with 16 bases lining up with TRBD2. CDR3 size: 16 residues. The germline V gene has CDR1 MDHEN and CDR2 SYDVKM. V trimming: 2 bases; J trimming: 7 bases; junction bases outside the gene matches: 5. The CDR3 sequence is CASSLGGLAGGREQYF. The CDR3 DNA reads TGTGCCAGCAGTTTAGGGGGACTAGCGGGGGGGAGAGAGCAGTACTTC.

The V and J genes are TRBV19 and TRBJ1-2; D possibly corresponds to TRBD1 (6 bases). This CDR3 has 15 amino acids. V was trimmed by 7 bases and J by 4 bases, leaving 19 bases between them. Germline V lookup: CDR1 LNHDA, CDR2 SQIVND (reference sequence). CDR3 residues: CASMYRQAGGYGYTF. The CDR3 bases are TGTGCCAGTATGTACCGACAGGCGGGGGGCTATGGCTACACCTTC.

The chain is built from TRBV19 and TRBJ2-6; 8 positions agree with TRBD2. J lost 7 bases, V lost 3 bases, and 5 bases had no gene match. The CDR3 is 15 amino acids. Germline CDR1 and CDR2: LNHDA and SQIVND (reference sequence). The CDR3 bases are TGTGCCAGTAGTATTCCCGGGGGGGACGCCAACGTCCTGACTTTC. It translates to CASSIPGGDANVLTF.

This chain links TRBV5-1 with TRBJ2-7; TRBD2 matches at 8 bases. The CDR3 is made up of 17 amino acids. Looked up from germline, CDR1 is SGHRS and CDR2 is YFSETQ. The V gene end was trimmed by 6 bases and the J gene end by 0 bases; junction bases not matched to a gene: 14. CDR3 DNA sequence: TGCGCCAGCACCACACTCTCGCGGGGGGCGAGCTCCTACGAGCAGTACTTC. Protein: CASTTLSRGASSYEQYF.

J is TRBJ1-1 and V is TRBV7-8, with D uncertain. The germline gives CDR1 SGHVS, CDR2 FQNEAQ. The CDR3 spans 13 residues. The ends were cut back, 2 bases at V and 4 bases at J, with 8 bases in the middle. In DNA, the CDR3 is TGTGCCAGCAGCTTATCTATGCGCACTGAAGCTTTCTTT. Translation gives CASSLSMRTEAFF.

This chain uses TRBV2 with TRBJ2-1, with D perhaps matching TRBD2 (6 bases). The CDR3 loop spans 12 amino acids. CDR1 is SNHLY, CDR2 FYNNEI, per germline. The germline V and J ends were trimmed by 6 bases and 13 bases, with 16 bases remaining between them. For the CDR3, the DNA is TGTGCCAGCAGGGCGTACGGGGACTCACAGTTCTTC. Residues: CASRAYGDSQFF.

The DNA of the CDR3 is TGTGCCAGCAGCTTAACGGAGAATCAGCCCCAGCATTTT. Its translation: CASSLTENQPQHF. The chain employs TRBV11-3 and TRBJ1-5; D call uncertain. The CDR3 has 13 residues. Trimming shortened V by 2 bases and J by 4 bases, and 6 bases separated the two germline ends. CDR1 SGHNT and CDR2 YENEEA come from the germline V gene.

The chain joins TRBV7-8 to TRBJ2-7; TRBD1 matches 8 bases. After removal of 5 bases from V and 4 bases from J, the junction contained 4 bases not matched to a gene. This CDR3 has 13 amino acids. Looked up from germline, CDR1 is SGHVS and CDR2 is FQNEAQ. The CDR3 bases are TGTGCCAGCAGCCACGACAGGGGATACGAGCAGTACTTC. Its translation: CASSHDRGYEQYF.

This clone appeared a few times. The J gene is TRBJ1-2, the V gene TRBV9; 7 bases fit TRBD1. The CDR3 is 15 residues long. The ends lost 3 bases at V and 9 bases at J; junction bases unmatched: 14. Germline V lookup: CDR1 SGDLS, CDR2 YYNGEE. The CDR3 DNA follows: TGTGCCAGCAGCGAGAGGGGACAGCCGCCTATTAGCTACACCTTC. Its protein product is CASSERGQPPISYTF.

This rearrangement joins TRBV28 to TRBJ2-7, with D tentatively TRBD1 (5 bases). The CDR3 extends over 11 amino acids. Germline CDR1 and CDR2: MDHEN and SYDVKM. With 3 bases removed from V and 5 bases from J, the gap between germline ends came to 5 bases. The CDR3: CASSFRDEQYF. The CDR3 DNA reads TGTGCCAGCAGTTTCAGGGACGAGCAGTACTTC.